One T cell receptor beta chain is described in this entry. The source of the sample is a study of blood T cell repertoires in COVID-19. Overall study: Spain, Italy and the United States supplied samples that represented acute and convalescent COVID-19. PBMCs, B-cell-depleted T cells, or T cells were the source of the cDNA or gDNA that made up the material.

In the original processing: Using reference gene primer amplification, nucleated cell counts were estimated. Profiled with immunoSEQ multiplex PCR; TCRdb holds only in-frame clones, not every one. The D gene and trimming were derived from the DNA, and the V and J assignments and clone size from that table. The profile shows 140,000 or so clones, roughly 81% of them singletons. CDR1 is SGHRS and CDR2 is YFSETQ in the germline V gene. The CDR3 spans 13 residues. Trimming shortened V by 6 bases and J by 1 base, and 9 bases separated the two germline ends. The clonotype originates from a human donor with acute or convalescent COVID-19. The donor label of this sample is uncertain. V is TRBV5-1 and J is TRBJ2-3; unclear D gene. The specimen was peripheral blood. CDR3 amino acids: CASKAGGTDTQYF. CDR3 DNA: TGCGCCAGCAAGGCAGGTGGCACAGATACGCAGTATTTT.